A selection of T cell receptor beta chains follows, all from one sample in a study of T cell repertoires in cytomegalovirus infection. TCRdb called the reads again in MiXCR, with one record for every CDR3 protein. In the table there are just under 500,000 distinct CDR3 sequences, 30% to 35% of which are singletons. These receptors' antigens are unknown. Sequences were derived from cultured PBMCs, sampled from culture after CMV antigen stimulation. The receptors originated from a human donor in good health (CMV status not recorded). Some clones in this sample may be carry-over from other donors' samples. Each CDR3 is given with its conserved first and last residue. The D gene is left open where the match is weak. Rows give clone size only sometimes, using once, few, many, or a class for an expanded clone.

clone_size	d_call	v_call	j_call	cdr3_aa	cdr3_nt
-	-	TRBV19	TRBJ1-2	CASTPHLGGYTF	TGTGCCAGTACCCCTCACCTGGGTGGCTACACCTTC
-	-	TRBV6-5	TRBJ2-2	CASSYRLGSLNTGELFF	TGTGCCAGCAGTTACCGTTTGGGTAGCCTCAACACCGGGGAGCTGTTTTTT
-	TRBD1	TRBV20-1	TRBJ1-4	CSANRQGRNEKLFF	TGCAGTGCAAATAGACAGGGAAGGAATGAAAAACTGTTTTTT
-	-	TRBV4-3	TRBJ2-7	CASSQGQVGLYEQYF	TGCGCCAGCAGCCAAGGGCAGGTAGGCCTATACGAGCAGTACTTC
many	TRBD1	TRBV7-8	TRBJ2-1	CASSSYRDRGVGEQFF	TGTGCCAGCAGCTCCTACCGGGACAGGGGGGTGGGTGAGCAGTTCTTC
-	TRBD2	TRBV6-1	TRBJ2-1	CASIPGLRYNEQFF	TGTGCCAGCATTCCGGGACTAAGATACAATGAGCAGTTCTTC
-	-	TRBV12-3/TRBV12-4	TRBJ2-2	CASSNPGAWNTGELFF	TGTGCCAGCAGTAATCCAGGGGCTTGGAACACCGGGGAGCTGTTTTTT
-	TRBD2	TRBV20-1	TRBJ2-5	CSALLASGSHETQYF	TGCAGTGCTCTATTGGCTAGCGGGAGTCACGAGACCCAGTACTTC
few	-	TRBV27	TRBJ1-2	CASGRGRGYTF	TGTGCCAGCGGTCGAGGGCGCGGCTACACCTTC
-	TRBD2	TRBV7-2	TRBJ2-3	CASSLGAGARTDTQYF	TGTGCCAGCAGCTTAGGAGCGGGAGCGCGCACAGATACGCAGTATTTT